These 2 T cell receptor beta chains share one sample of origin, sequenced in a study of neurological immune-mediated disorders. One entry per CDR3 protein, called by TCRdb with MiXCR from the 5' RACE reads. The data hold tens of thousands of distinct CDR3 sequences, with 6% to 7% observed a single time. Sequencing used CD4+ T cells from blood. The receptors originated from a woman aged 40 to 55 in good health.

This clonotype was counted at least ten times. The V and J genes are TRBV5-4 and TRBJ2-2; D assignment may be TRBD1 or TRBD2 (5 bases each). This CDR3 has 17 amino acids. Germline lookup yields CDR1 SGHNT and CDR2 YYREEE (reference sequence). The V gene lost 4 bases and the J gene lost 0 bases, with 16 bases spanning the gap. In DNA form, the CDR3 reads TGTGCCAGCAGCCCCCCTGGGACCGTCGCGAACACCGGGGAGCTGTTTTTT. Translation: CASSPPGTVANTGELFF.

Comment on this clonotype: One junction end does not reproduce the germline sequence, and a read error may be involved. V usage is TRBV6-5 and J usage is TRBJ2-5; 8 bases match TRBD1. The CDR3 length is 13 residues. Germline V gives CDR1 MNHEY, CDR2 SVGAGI. As DNA, the CDR3 is TGTGCCATCAGCAGGACAGGGTGGGAGACCCATTACTTC. It specifies CAISRTGWETHYF.